This T cell receptor (beta chain) was identified in a study of T cells in Graves' hyperthyroidism and ophthalmopathy. Study results and limitations: Appearing also in blood were most of the thyroid clonotypes expanded above 0.001. Ophthalmopathy prediction by the model preceded onset by a median roughly 6 months.

Germline CDR1 reads LNHDA; CDR2 reads SQIVND (reference sequence). This CDR3 comprises 14 residues. V was pared by 3 bases and J by 7 bases, with 15 bases between. Aged 18 to 65, the patients had hyperthyroidism that was newly diagnosed and had lasted under 2 months. Amplification of TCR beta CDR3 regions was performed using RNA transcripts as template. First-round RT-PCR targeting the TCR CDR3 was performed with the HTBI primer set. TCRdb redid the calling of the multiplex PCR reads with MiXCR, one entry per CDR3 protein. This sample has some 740,000 distinct CDR3 sequences; around 15% occur once, and the top ten carry roughly 10%. This clonotype turned up a few times. The antigen is unknown.

The specimen sequenced was blood. This TCR was recovered from a woman under 30 with Graves' hyperthyroidism. J is TRBJ1-2 and V is TRBV19; unclear D gene. CDR3 sequence: CASSILPGMGGYTF. The CDR3 region has the DNA TGTGCCAGTAGTATCCTTCCGGGAATGGGTGGCTACACCTTC.